The 10 T cell receptor beta chains below were found in one sample sequenced in a study of cytomegalovirus exposure and HLA in healthy donors. The primer mix had 60 Vbeta and 13 Jbeta primers. Clones were sequenced by immunoSEQ multiplex PCR, and TCRdb holds only the in-frame ones, with some missing. The sample totals 40,000 to 60,000 clones; its top ten clones hold about 25%. Material for sequencing was PBMCs. Receptors originate from a man aged 35-49 years in good health and CMV-seropositive.

The chain has TRBV28 and TRBJ1-1; D ambiguous. Germline loops: CDR1 MDHEN, CDR2 SYDVKM. Trimming removed 2 bases at V and 11 bases at J, with 9 bases between. The CDR3 is made up of 11 amino acids. Here the CDR3 reads CASSLGEEAFF. The DNA for the CDR3 is TGTGCCAGCAGTTTAGGGGAGGAGGCTTTCTTT.

This chain joins TRBV28 and TRBJ2-7; D call uncertain. CDR1 and CDR2 (germline): MDHEN, SYDVKM. CDR3 size: 15 residues. The V end was cut by 3 bases, the J end by 0 bases, with 12 bases between. CDR3 coding DNA: TGTGCCAGCAGTTTGACACCTTTGAACTCCTACGAGCAGTACTTC. Protein: CASSLTPLNSYEQYF.

The chain links TRBV11-3 to TRBJ2-7, with 9 nucleotides matching TRBD2. The V segment lost 5 bases and the J segment 5 bases; nucleotides outside the gene matches: 7. The CDR3 is made up of 14 amino acids. CDR1 is SGHNT and CDR2 is YENEEA in the germline V gene. The CDR3 sequence: CASSPRGRADEQYF. The CDR3 nucleotides are TGTGCCAGCAGCCCTCGCGGGAGGGCCGACGAGCAGTACTTC.

This chain joins TRBV5-4 and TRBJ2-1; TRBD2 matches at 10 bases. Germline V CDR1 and CDR2: SGHNT, YYREEE (reference sequence). V lost 4 bases and J lost 6; bases outside the gene matches: 4. The CDR3 has 14 residues. The CDR3 DNA is TGTGCCAGCAGCGTTTGGACTAGCGGCAATGAGCAGTTCTTC. Translated, it gives CASSVWTSGNEQFF.

The V and J genes are TRBV10-3 and TRBJ2-7; TRBD2 agrees at 13 bases. J was trimmed by 4 bases and V by 5 bases; bases with no gene match: 5. This CDR3 comprises 15 residues. The V gene's germline CDR1 is ENHRY and CDR2 SYGVKD. The CDR3 is CAISQTSGRRYEQYF. In DNA, the CDR3 is TGTGCCATCAGTCAGACTAGCGGGAGGCGGTACGAGCAGTACTTC.

The chain couples TRBV18 to TRBJ1-5, with 10 bases that match TRBD1. After removal of 7 bases from V and 5 bases from J, the junction contained 2 bases not matched to a gene. Germline V gene lookup returns CDR1 KGHSH and CDR2 LQKENI. The CDR3 has 13 residues. CDR3 amino acids: CASYDRGHQPQHF. In DNA form, the CDR3 reads TGTGCCAGCTACGACAGGGGGCATCAGCCCCAGCATTTT.

The chain couples TRBV14 to TRBJ2-1, with D perhaps TRBD2 (6 bases). V was pared by 4 bases and J by 6 bases, with 10 bases between. Germline V gene lookup returns CDR1 SGHDN and CDR2 FVKESK. This CDR3 contains 13 residues. The CDR3 nucleotides are TGTGCCAGCAGCCCAGGGACTTCCAATGAGCAGTTCTTC. The encoded protein is CASSPGTSNEQFF.

The rearrangement uses TRBV9 and TRBJ2-5; 10 bases match TRBD2. This CDR3 has 14 residues. Germline CDR1 is SGDLS and CDR2 is YYNGEE. V was pared by 4 bases and J by 5 bases, with 5 bases of the junction left unmatched. In DNA form, the CDR3 reads TGTGCCAGCAGCCCCAGCGGGGGGGCGGAGACCCAGTACTTC. As protein: CASSPSGGAETQYF.

The chain is built from TRBV29-1 and TRBJ2-7, with 9 bases fitting TRBD1. The germline CDR1 and CDR2 sequences are SQVTM and ANQGSEA. V was clipped by 4 bases and J by 2 bases; unmatched bases: 6. CDR3 length: 14 residues. The CDR3 region is CSVVPGTGTYEQYF. The CDR3, as DNA: TGCAGCGTTGTCCCAGGGACAGGGACCTACGAGCAGTACTTC.

This chain joins TRBV7-9 and TRBJ1-1, with D possibly being TRBD1 (6 bases). The CDR3 totals 14 residues. The germline gives CDR1 SEHNR, CDR2 FQNEAQ (reference sequence). Trimming cost V 1 base and J 4 bases, with 10 bases left between them. The CDR3 DNA is TGTGCCAGCAGCTTAGACAGGGTTGTCACTGAAGCTTTCTTT. This sequence encodes CASSLDRVVTEAFF.